This T cell receptor beta chain is from a study of monozygotic twins with cystic fibrosis. Sequencing used immunoSEQ multiplex PCR; TCRdb keeps in-frame clones, though not all of them. Of about 36,000 clones listed, over 75% are singletons. Trimming left V 5 bases short and J 0 bases short, with 9 bases between. The CDR3 sequence is 13 residues long. Germline CDR1 and CDR2: SGHNT and YYREEE (reference sequence). The sample comprised blood. The chain links TRBV5-4 to TRBJ2-7, with a tentative D call TRBD2 (6 bases). The sequence was obtained from a girl aged 2 to 9 with cystic fibrosis. CDR3 nucleotide sequence: TGTGCCAGCAGTTCCGGGAGCTCCTACGAGCAGTACTTC. Translation: CASSSGSSYEQYF. Full variable domain (remainder filled in from reference TRBV5-4 and TRBJ2-7): ETGVTQSPTHLIKTRGQQVTLRCSSQSGHNTVSWYQQALGQGPQFIFQYYREEENGRGNFPPRFSGLQFPNYSSELNVNALELDDSALYLCASSSGSSYEQYFGPGTRLTVT.